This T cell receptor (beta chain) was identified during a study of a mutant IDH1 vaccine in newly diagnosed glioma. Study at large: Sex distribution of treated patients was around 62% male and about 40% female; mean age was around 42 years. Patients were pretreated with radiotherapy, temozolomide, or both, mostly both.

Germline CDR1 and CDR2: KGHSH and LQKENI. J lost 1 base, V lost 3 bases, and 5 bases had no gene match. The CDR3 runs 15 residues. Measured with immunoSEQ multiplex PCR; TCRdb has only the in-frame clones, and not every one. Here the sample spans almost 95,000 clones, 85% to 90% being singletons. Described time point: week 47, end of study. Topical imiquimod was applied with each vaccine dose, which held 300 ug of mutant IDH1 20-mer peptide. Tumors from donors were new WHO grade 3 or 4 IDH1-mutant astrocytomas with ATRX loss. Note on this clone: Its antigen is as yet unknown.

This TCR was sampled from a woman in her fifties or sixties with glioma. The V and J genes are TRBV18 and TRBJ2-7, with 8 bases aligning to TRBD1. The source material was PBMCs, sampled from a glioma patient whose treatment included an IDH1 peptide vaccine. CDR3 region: CASSPFGQGSYEQYF. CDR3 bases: TGTGCCAGCTCACCCTTTGGACAGGGATCCTACGAGCAGTACTTC. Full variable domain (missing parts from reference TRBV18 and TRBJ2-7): NAGVMQNPRHLVRRRGQEARLRCSPMKGHSHVYWYRQLPEEGLKFMVYLQKENIIDESGMPKERFSAEFPKEGPSILRIQQVVRGDSAAYFCASSPFGQGSYEQYFGPGTRLTVT.